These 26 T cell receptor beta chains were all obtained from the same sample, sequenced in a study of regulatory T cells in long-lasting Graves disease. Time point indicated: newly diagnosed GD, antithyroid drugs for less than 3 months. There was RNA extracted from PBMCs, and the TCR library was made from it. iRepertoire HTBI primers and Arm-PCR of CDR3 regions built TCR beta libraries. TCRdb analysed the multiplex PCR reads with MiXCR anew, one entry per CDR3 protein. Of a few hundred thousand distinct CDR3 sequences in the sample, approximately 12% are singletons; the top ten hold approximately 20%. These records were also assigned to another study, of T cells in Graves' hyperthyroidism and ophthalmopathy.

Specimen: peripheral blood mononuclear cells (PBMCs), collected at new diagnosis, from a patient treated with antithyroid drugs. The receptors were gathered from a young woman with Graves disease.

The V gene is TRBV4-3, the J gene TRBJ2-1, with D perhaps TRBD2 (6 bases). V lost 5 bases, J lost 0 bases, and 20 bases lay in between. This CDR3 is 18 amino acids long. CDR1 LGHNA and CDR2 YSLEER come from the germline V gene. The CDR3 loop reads CASSEMPRGSGSYNEQFF. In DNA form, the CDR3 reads TGCGCCAGCAGCGAAATGCCCAGAGGTAGCGGCTCCTACAATGAGCAGTTCTTC.

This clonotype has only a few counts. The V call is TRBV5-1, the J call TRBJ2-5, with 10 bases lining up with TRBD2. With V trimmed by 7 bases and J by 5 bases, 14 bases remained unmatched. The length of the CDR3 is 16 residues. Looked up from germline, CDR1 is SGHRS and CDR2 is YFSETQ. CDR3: CASFRRPGLAKETQYF. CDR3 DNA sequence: TGCGCCAGCTTCAGAAGGCCGGGACTAGCGAAGGAGACCCAGTACTTC.

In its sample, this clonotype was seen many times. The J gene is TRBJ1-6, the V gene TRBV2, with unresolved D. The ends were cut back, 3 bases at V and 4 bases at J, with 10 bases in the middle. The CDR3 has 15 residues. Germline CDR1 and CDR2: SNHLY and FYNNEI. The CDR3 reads CASSEVPGYNSPLHF. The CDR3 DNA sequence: TGTGCCAGCAGTGAGGTCCCGGGGTATAATTCACCCCTCCACTTT.

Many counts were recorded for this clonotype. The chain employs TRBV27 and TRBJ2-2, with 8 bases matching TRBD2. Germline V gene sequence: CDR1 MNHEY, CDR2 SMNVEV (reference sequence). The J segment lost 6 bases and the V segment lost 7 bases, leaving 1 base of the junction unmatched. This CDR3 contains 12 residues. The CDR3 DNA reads TGTGCCAGCACGGGGGGGCCCGGGGAGCTGTTTTTT. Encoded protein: CASTGGPGELFF.

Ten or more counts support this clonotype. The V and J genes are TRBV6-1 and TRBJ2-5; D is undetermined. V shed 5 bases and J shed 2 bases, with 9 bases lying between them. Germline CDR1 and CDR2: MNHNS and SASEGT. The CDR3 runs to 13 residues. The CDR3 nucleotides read TGTGCCAGCAGTCCCCGGTCTCAAGAGACCCAGTACTTC. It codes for CASSPRSQETQYF.

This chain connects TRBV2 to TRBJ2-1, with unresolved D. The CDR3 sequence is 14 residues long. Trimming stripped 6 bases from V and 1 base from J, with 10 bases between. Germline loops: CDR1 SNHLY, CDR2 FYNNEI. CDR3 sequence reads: CASRLDESYNEQFF. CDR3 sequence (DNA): TGTGCCAGCAGACTGGACGAATCCTACAATGAGCAGTTCTTC.

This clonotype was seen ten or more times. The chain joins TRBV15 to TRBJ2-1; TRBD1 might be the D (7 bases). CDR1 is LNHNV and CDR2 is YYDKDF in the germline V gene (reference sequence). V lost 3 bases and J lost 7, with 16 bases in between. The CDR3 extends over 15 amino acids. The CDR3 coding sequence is TGTGCCACCAGCAGTCGGGGGCAGGGGGAAAATGAGCAGTTCTTC. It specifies CATSSRGQGENEQFF.

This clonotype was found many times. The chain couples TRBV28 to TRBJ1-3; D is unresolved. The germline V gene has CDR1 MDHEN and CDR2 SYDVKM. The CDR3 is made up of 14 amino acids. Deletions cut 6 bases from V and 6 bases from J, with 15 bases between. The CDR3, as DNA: TGTGCCAGCAGCTCCGGACGTCATTCAAACACCATATATTTT. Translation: CASSSGRHSNTIYF.

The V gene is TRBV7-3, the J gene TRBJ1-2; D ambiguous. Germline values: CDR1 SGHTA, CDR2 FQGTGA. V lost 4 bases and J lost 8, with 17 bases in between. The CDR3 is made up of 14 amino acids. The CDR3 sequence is CASSSRASRGGYTF. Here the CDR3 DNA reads TGTGCCAGCAGCTCCCGGGCCTCTCGAGGAGGCTACACCTTC.

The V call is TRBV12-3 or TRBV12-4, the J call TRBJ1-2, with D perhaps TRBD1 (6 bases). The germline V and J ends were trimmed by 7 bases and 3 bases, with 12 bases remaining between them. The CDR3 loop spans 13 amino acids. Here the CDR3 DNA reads TGTGCCAGCACCCAGGGGCCATACTATGGCTACACCTTC. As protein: CASTQGPYYGYTF.

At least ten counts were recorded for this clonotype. The CDR3 nucleotides read TGTGCCAGTAGTATTGGGTCTGTTTTTGAGAACACTGAAGCTTTCTTT. It translates to CASSIGSVFENTEAFF. This chain links TRBV19 with TRBJ1-1; D call uncertain. V was cut by 3 bases and J by 1 base, with 15 bases left in between. The CDR3 loop spans 16 amino acids. Germline V gene sequence: CDR1 LNHDA, CDR2 SQIVND (reference sequence).

CDR3 in DNA: TGTGCCAGCAGCCAAGGACTTTCGACTAATGAAAAACTGTTTTTT. It translates to CASSQGLSTNEKLFF. The chain carries TRBV7-6 and TRBJ1-4, with D unresolved. The CDR3 runs 15 residues. Trimming stripped 5 bases from V and 2 bases from J, with 12 bases between. Germline V gene data show CDR1 as SGHVS and CDR2 as FNYEAQ.

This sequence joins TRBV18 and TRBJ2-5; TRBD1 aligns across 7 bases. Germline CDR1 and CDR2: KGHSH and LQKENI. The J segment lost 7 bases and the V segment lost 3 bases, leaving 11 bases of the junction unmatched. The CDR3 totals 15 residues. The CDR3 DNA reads TGTGCCAGCTCACCGGCAGACAGGGTCCGGGGGACCCAGTACTTC. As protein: CASSPADRVRGTQYF.

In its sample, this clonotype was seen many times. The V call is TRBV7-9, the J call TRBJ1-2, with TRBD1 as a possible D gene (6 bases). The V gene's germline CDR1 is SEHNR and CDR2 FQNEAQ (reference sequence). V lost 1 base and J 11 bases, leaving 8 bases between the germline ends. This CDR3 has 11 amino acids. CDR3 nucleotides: TGTGCCAGCAGCTTAGATACAGGGTACACCTTC. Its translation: CASSLDTGYTF. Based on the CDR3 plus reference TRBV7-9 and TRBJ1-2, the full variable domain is DTGVSQNPRHKITKRGQNVTFRCDPISEHNRLYWYRQTLGQGPEFLTYFQNEAQLEKSRLLSDRFSAERPKGSFSTLEIQRTEQGDSAMYLCASSLDTGYTFGSGTRLTVV.

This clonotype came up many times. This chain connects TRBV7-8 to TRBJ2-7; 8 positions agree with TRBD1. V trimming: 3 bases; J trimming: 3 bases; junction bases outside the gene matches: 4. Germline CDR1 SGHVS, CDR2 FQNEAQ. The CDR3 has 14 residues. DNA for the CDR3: TGTGCCAGCAGCTTCCAGGGGGCATACTACGAGCAGTACTTC. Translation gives CASSFQGAYYEQYF.

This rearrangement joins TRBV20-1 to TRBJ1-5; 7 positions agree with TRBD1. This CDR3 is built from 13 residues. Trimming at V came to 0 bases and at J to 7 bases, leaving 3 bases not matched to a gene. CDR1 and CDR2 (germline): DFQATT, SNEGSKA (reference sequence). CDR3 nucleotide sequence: TGCAGTGCTAGAGAAGGGGGCCGGCAGCCCCAGCATTTT. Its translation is CSAREGGRQPQHF.

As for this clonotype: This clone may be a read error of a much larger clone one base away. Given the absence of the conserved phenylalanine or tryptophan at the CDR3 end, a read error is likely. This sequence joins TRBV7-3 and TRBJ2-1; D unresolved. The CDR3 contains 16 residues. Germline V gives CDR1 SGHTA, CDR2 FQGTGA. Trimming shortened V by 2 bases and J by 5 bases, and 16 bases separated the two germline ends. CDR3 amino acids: CASSLVAILGDNEQFL. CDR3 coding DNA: TGTGCCAGCAGCTTAGTCGCTATCCTTGGGGACAATGAGCAGTTCCTC.

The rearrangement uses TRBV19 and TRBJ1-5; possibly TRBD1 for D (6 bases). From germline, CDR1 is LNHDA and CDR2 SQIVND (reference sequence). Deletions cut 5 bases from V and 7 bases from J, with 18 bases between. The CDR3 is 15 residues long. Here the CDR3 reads CASSRRGPTEQPQHF. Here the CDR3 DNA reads TGTGCCAGTAGTCGGCGGGGGCCAACTGAGCAGCCCCAGCATTTT.

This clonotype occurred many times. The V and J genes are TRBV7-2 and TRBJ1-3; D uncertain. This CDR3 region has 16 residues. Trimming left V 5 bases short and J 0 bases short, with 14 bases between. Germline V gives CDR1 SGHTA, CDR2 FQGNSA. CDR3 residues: CASSPWAEFSGNTIYF. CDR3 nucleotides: TGTGCCAGCAGCCCCTGGGCGGAGTTCTCTGGAAACACCATATATTTT.

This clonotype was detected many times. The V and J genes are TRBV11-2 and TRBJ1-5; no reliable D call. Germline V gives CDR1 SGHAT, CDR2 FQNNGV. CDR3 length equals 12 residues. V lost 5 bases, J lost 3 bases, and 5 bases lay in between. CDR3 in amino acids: CASSRINQPQHF. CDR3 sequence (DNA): TGTGCCAGCAGCCGAATCAATCAGCCCCAGCATTTT.

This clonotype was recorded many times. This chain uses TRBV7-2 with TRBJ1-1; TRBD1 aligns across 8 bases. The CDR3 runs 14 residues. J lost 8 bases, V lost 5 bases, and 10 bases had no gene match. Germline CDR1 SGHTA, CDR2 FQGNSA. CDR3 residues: CASSLYRGVVEAFF. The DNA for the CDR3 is TGTGCCAGCAGCCTTTACAGGGGGGTGGTGGAAGCTTTCTTT.

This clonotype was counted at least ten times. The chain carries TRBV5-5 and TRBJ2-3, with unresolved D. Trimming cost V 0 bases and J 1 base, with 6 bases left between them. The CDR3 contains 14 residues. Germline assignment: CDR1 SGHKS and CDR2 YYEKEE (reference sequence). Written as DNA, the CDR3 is TGTGCCAGCAGCTTGGACCTCCGCACAGATACGCAGTATTTT. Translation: CASSLDLRTDTQYF. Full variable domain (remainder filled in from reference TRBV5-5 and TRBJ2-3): DAGVTQSPTHLIKTRGQQVTLRCSPISGHKSVSWYQQVLGQGPQFIFQYYEKEERGRGNFPDRFSARQFPNYSSELNVNALLLGDSALYLCASSLDLRTDTQYFGPGTRLTVL.

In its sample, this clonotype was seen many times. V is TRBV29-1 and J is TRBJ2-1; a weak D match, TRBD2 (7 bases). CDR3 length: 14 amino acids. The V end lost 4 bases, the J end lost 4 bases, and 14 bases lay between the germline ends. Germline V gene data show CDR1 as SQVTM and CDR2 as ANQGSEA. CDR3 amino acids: CSVGGGLKYNEQFF. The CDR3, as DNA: TGCAGCGTTGGAGGGGGACTAAAGTACAATGAGCAGTTCTTC.

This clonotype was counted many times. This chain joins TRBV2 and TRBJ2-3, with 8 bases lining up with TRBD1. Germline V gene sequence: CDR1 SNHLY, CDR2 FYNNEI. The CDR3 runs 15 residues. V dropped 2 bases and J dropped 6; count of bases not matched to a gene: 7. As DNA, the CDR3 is TGTGCCAGCAGTGAACAAACCTGGACAGGGGATACGCAGTATTTT. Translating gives CASSEQTWTGDTQYF.

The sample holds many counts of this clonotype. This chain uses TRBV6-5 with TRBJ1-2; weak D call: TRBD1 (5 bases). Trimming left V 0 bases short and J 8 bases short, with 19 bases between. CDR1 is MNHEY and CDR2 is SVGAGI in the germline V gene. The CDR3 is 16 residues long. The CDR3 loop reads CASSYSRRGAVQGYTF. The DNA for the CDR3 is TGTGCCAGCAGTTACTCAAGAAGGGGCGCGGTTCAGGGCTACACCTTC.

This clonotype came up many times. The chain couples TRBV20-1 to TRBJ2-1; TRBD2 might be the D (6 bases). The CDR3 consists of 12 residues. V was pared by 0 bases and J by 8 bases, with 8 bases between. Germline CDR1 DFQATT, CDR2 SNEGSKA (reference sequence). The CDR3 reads CSARDIADEQFF. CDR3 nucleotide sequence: TGCAGTGCTAGAGATATAGCGGATGAGCAGTTCTTC.